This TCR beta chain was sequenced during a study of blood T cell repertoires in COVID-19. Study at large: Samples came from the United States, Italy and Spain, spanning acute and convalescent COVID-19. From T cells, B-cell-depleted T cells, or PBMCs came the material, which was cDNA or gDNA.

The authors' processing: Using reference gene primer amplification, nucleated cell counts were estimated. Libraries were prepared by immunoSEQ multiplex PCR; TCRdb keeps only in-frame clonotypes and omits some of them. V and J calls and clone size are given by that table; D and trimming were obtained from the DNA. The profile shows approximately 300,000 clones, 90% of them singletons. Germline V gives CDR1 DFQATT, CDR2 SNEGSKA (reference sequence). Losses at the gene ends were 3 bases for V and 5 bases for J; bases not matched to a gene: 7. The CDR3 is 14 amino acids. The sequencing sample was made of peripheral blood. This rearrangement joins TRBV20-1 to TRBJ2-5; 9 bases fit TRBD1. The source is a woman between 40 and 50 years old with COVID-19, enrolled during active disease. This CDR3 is CSASTGQGKETQYF. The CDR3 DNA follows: TGCAGTGCTAGTACAGGACAGGGGAAGGAGACCCAGTACTTC.